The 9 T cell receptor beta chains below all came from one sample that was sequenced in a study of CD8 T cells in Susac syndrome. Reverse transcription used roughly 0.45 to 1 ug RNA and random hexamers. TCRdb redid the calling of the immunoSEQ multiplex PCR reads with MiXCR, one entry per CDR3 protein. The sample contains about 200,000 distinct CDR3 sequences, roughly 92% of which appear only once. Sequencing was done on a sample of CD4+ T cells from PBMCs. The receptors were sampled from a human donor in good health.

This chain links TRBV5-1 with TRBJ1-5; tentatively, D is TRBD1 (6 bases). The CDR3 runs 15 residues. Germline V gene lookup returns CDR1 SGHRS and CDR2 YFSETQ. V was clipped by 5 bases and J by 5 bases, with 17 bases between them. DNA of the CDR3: TGCGCCAGCAGGTCTTCTAACAGGGAGGATCAGCCCCAGCATTTT. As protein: CASRSSNREDQPQHF.

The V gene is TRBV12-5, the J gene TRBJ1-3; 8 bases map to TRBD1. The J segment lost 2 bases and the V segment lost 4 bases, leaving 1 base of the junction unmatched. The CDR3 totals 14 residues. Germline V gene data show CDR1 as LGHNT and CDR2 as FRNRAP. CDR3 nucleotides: TGTGCTAGTGGTTCAGGGGGCCCTGGAAACACCATATATTTT. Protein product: CASGSGGPGNTIYF.

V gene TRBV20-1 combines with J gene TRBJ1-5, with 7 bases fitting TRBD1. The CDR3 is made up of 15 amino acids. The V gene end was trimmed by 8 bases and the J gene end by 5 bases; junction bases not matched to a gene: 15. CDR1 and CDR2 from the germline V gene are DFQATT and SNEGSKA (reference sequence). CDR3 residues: CSLSEPGTADQPQHF. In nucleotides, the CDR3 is TGCAGTCTTTCAGAGCCCGGGACAGCAGATCAGCCCCAGCATTTT.

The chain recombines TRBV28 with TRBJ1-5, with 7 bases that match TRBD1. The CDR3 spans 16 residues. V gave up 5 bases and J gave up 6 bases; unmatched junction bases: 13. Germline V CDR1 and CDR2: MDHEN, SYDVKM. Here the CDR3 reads CASSPSQGQGAQPQHF. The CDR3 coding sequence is TGTGCCAGCAGTCCCTCACAGGGGCAGGGAGCTCAGCCCCAGCATTTT.

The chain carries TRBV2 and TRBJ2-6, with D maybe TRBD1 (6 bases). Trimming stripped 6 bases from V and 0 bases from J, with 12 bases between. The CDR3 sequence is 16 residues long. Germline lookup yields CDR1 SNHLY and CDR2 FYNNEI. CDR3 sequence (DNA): TGTGCCAGCAGCGCTACAGGGATCTCTGGGGCCAACGTCCTGACTTTC. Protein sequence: CASSATGISGANVLTF.

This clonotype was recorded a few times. CDR3 coding DNA: TGTGCCAGCAGCTTAGTGGGCGGTTTGTTGGCCTCTGGGGCCAACGTCCTGACTTTC. Protein product: CASSLVGGLLASGANVLTF. V and J are TRBV7-2 and TRBJ2-6; D ambiguous. Germline lookup yields CDR1 SGHTA and CDR2 FQGNSA. Trimming pared 1 base from V and 0 bases from J, leaving 16 bases between. The CDR3 consists of 19 residues.

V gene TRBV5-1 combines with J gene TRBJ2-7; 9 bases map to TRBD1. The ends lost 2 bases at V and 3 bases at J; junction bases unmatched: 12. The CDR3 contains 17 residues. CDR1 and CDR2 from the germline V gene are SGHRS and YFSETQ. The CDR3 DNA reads TGCGCCAGCAGCTTTTGGGGGCCCGGGACAGGGATCTACGAGCAGTACTTC. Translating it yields CASSFWGPGTGIYEQYF.

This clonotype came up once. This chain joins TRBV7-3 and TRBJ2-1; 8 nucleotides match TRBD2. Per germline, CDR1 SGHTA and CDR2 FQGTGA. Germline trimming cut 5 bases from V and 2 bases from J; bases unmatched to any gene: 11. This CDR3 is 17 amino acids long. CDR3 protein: CASSPLRSGGAYNEQFF. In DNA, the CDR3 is TGTGCCAGCAGCCCTTTGCGGAGCGGGGGTGCCTACAATGAGCAGTTCTTC.

The CDR3 bases are TGTGCCTGGAGGGCGGACAGCACAGATACGCAGTATTTT. Protein: CAWRADSTDTQYF. The chain combines TRBV30 with TRBJ2-3; D is unclear. Germline CDR1 is GTSNPN and CDR2 is SVGIG (reference sequence). There are 13 residues in the CDR3. The V and J ends lost 3 bases and 0 bases respectively, with 7 bases between them.